What follows are 28 T cell receptor beta chains derived from one specimen sequenced in a study of technical replicates of blood from a few donors. Repertoires were generated with immunoSEQ multiplex PCR, while TCRdb's copy carries only in-frame clones and drops some. The sample lists about 69,000 clones; approximately 88% were seen once. Sequenced input: PBMCs. These receptors originate from a human donor in good health. Some clones in this sample may be carry-over from other donors' samples.

J is TRBJ2-7 and V is TRBV7-2, with no clear D. Germline V gene data show CDR1 as SGHTA and CDR2 as FQGNSA. CDR3 length: 14 residues. The germline V and J ends were trimmed by 3 bases and 0 bases, with 9 bases remaining between them. CDR3 in amino acids: CASSFSYSSYEQYF. CDR3 nucleotide sequence: TGTGCCAGCAGCTTCTCGTACAGCTCCTACGAGCAGTACTTC.

This CDR3 is CATSPTGLSGNTIYF. The CDR3 bases are TGTGCCACCAGCCCGACAGGGCTCTCTGGAAACACCATATATTTT. This rearrangement joins TRBV15 to TRBJ1-3; 7 bases are shared with TRBD1. Germline loops: CDR1 LNHNV, CDR2 YYDKDF (reference sequence). V gave up 5 bases and J gave up 0 bases; unmatched junction bases: 4. The CDR3 totals 15 residues.

The CDR3 spells CASSPGQIGTGELFF. CDR3 sequence (DNA): TGTGCCAGCAGCCCTGGACAGATTGGCACCGGGGAGCTGTTTTTT. The chain carries TRBV5-4 and TRBJ2-2; D perhaps matches TRBD1 (6 bases). Germline V gives CDR1 SGHNT, CDR2 YYREEE (reference sequence). Trimming removed 4 bases from V and 4 bases from J, with 14 bases in between. There are 15 residues in the CDR3.

There are many counts of this clone. This sequence joins TRBV4-1 and TRBJ2-7, with D possibly matching TRBD2 (5 bases). The CDR3 spans 14 residues. V lost 2 bases to trimming and J lost 3 bases, with 11 bases between them. Germline values: CDR1 MGHRA, CDR2 YSYEKL. The DNA for the CDR3 is TGCGCCAGCAGCCAATACGGGAAAGACTACGAGCAGTACTTC. Amino acid sequence: CASSQYGKDYEQYF.

This clone was seen only a few times. This chain connects TRBV7-8 to TRBJ1-5; D might be TRBD1 (5 bases). The CDR3 contains 15 residues. V lost 5 bases and J lost 3, with 14 bases in between. CDR1 SGHVS and CDR2 FQNEAQ come from the germline V gene. The CDR3 nucleotides read TGTGCCAGCAGCCCCCGGAGGGGCCCCAATCAGCCCCAGCATTTT. It translates to CASSPRRGPNQPQHF.

The chain joins TRBV16 to TRBJ1-5; weak D call: TRBD1 (5 bases). CDR3 size: 15 residues. The V and J ends lost 2 bases and 0 bases respectively, with 8 bases between them. CDR1 and CDR2 (germline): KGHSY, FQNENV. CDR3 loop: CASSQGHASNQPQHF. As DNA, the CDR3 is TGTGCCAGCAGCCAAGGACATGCTAGCAATCAGCCCCAGCATTTT.

V gene TRBV15 combines with J gene TRBJ2-1; TRBD1 matches 9 bases. Per germline, CDR1 LNHNV and CDR2 YYDKDF (reference sequence). J gave up 4 bases and V 8 bases, and 9 bases lay outside the gene matches. The CDR3 runs 15 residues. CDR3 residues: CATEFPGQGYNEQFF. In nucleotides, the CDR3 is TGTGCCACCGAGTTCCCGGGACAGGGATACAATGAGCAGTTCTTC.

This sequence joins TRBV5-4 and TRBJ1-2; 9 bases agree with TRBD1. Germline lookup yields CDR1 SGHNT and CDR2 YYREEE (reference sequence). Unmatched junction bases numbered 9, after V lost 4 bases and J lost 8 bases. The CDR3 is made up of 14 amino acids. In nucleotides, the CDR3 is TGTGCCAGCAGCGATAAGGGACAGGGTCGCGGCTACACCTTC. Its protein product is CASSDKGQGRGYTF.

The rearrangement links TRBV5-1 to TRBJ1-5; a possible D gene is TRBD1 (5 bases). The germline V and J ends were trimmed by 1 base and 2 bases, with 10 bases remaining between them. CDR3 size: 15 residues. Germline V gene lookup returns CDR1 SGHRS and CDR2 YFSETQ. CDR3 sequence: CASSLWGDGNQPQHF. The CDR3 DNA sequence: TGCGCCAGCAGCTTGTGGGGGGATGGCAATCAGCCCCAGCATTTT.

J is TRBJ1-2 and V is TRBV27; 8 bases are shared with TRBD1. CDR1 is MNHEY, CDR2 SMNVEV, per germline (reference sequence). This CDR3 has 17 amino acids. With V trimmed by 6 bases and J by 5 bases, 17 bases remained unmatched. In DNA, the CDR3 is TGTGCCAGCAGACCAATAGGGGATAGACAGGGGCAGTATGGCTACACCTTC. It codes for CASRPIGDRQGQYGYTF.

The rearrangement links TRBV7-8 to TRBJ2-7; maybe TRBD2 (5 bases). Trimming removed 7 bases from V and 4 bases from J, with 20 bases in between. The CDR3 is 15 residues long. The germline gives CDR1 SGHVS, CDR2 FQNEAQ. The CDR3 DNA is TGTGCCAGCACCCTCCGGCGAGAGCGGCAATACGAGCAGTACTTC. Its protein is CASTLRRERQYEQYF.

This chain links TRBV19 with TRBJ2-7, with 10 bases aligning to TRBD2. V lost 9 bases to trimming and J lost 0 bases; unmatched junction nucleotides: 5. There are 14 residues in the CDR3. The germline CDR1 and CDR2 sequences are LNHDA and SQIVND (reference sequence). CDR3 sequence: CASGRTSGSYEQYF. In nucleotides, the CDR3 is TGTGCCAGCGGACGGACTAGCGGCTCCTACGAGCAGTACTTC.

The chain recombines TRBV5-4 with TRBJ2-1; 8 nucleotides match TRBD2. Germline assignment: CDR1 SGHNT and CDR2 YYREEE (reference sequence). V lost 1 base, J lost 7 bases, and 4 bases stayed unmatched. The CDR3 loop spans 14 amino acids. CDR3 coding DNA: TGTGCCAGCAGCTTGCCGGGAGGGCGAAATGAGCAGTTCTTC. As protein: CASSLPGGRNEQFF.

The J gene is TRBJ1-4, the V gene TRBV5-1; D is possibly TRBD1 (5 bases). The CDR3 contains 12 residues. Germline CDR1 reads SGHRS; CDR2 reads YFSETQ. Trimming removed 2 bases at V and 8 bases at J, with 7 bases between. The CDR3 DNA reads TGCGCCAGCAGCTTAGACAGAGAAAAACTGTTTTTT. It encodes CASSLDREKLFF.

This chain uses TRBV6-1 with TRBJ2-5; TRBD2 agrees at 15 bases. Unmatched junction bases numbered 5, after V lost 7 bases and J lost 5 bases. The germline V gene has CDR1 MNHNS and CDR2 SASEGT. This CDR3 is built from 15 residues. DNA of the CDR3: TGTGCCAGCACCTCCGGACTAGCGGGGGGGGAGACCCAGTACTTC. It codes for CASTSGLAGGETQYF.

V and J are TRBV21-1 and TRBJ2-7; the table's D call of TRBD1 was not tested on the DNA. TRBV21-1 is classified as a pseudogene. The CDR3 has 16 residues. The CDR3 DNA sequence: TGTGCCAGCAGATCTAAAGGGGATAGGAGCTCCTACGAGCAGTACTTC. As protein: CASRSKGDRSSYEQYF.

The rearrangement links TRBV9 to TRBJ1-5, with D possibly matching TRBD1 (5 bases). The V end lost 0 bases, the J end lost 3 bases, and 10 bases lay between the germline ends. Germline V gene data show CDR1 as SGDLS and CDR2 as YYNGEE. The CDR3 is 15 amino acids. CDR3 DNA sequence: TGTGCCAGCAGCGTAGGCAGGGATGTCAATCAGCCCCAGCATTTT. This gives the protein CASSVGRDVNQPQHF.

Only a few counts were recorded for this clone. The chain recombines TRBV30 with TRBJ1-2; D gene unclear. V lost 2 bases and J lost 7, with 11 bases in between. Germline-derived CDR1 and CDR2 are GTSNPN and SVGIG (reference sequence). The CDR3 totals 12 residues. The CDR3 protein is CAWSISARGYTF. In DNA form, the CDR3 reads TGTGCCTGGAGTATCTCCGCGCGTGGCTACACCTTC.

This chain connects TRBV10-2 to TRBJ2-2, with 9 bases fitting TRBD1. This CDR3 has 15 amino acids. Germline V gene lookup returns CDR1 WSHSY and CDR2 SAAADI. The trim removed 8 bases at V and 7 bases at J, leaving 11 bases unmatched. CDR3 sequence (DNA): TGCGCCAGCCAAGATGTACAGGGGGCAATCGGGGAGCTGTTTTTT. Its protein is CASQDVQGAIGELFF.

The chain joins TRBV7-2 to TRBJ2-7, with 12 nucleotides matching TRBD1. CDR1 is SGHTA, CDR2 FQGNSA, per germline. The CDR3 runs to 15 residues. V gave up 4 bases and J gave up 6 bases; unmatched junction bases: 7. CDR3 sequence: CASSYRDRGQREQYF. The CDR3 bases are TGTGCCAGCAGCTACCGGGACAGGGGGCAGCGCGAGCAGTACTTC.

The V gene is TRBV4-1, the J gene TRBJ2-3; D possibly corresponds to TRBD1 (6 bases). The CDR3 consists of 13 residues. CDR1 is MGHRA and CDR2 is YSYEKL in the germline V gene. V shed 6 bases and J shed 6 bases, with 13 bases lying between them. The CDR3 loop reads CASRRGYWDTQYF. In nucleotides, the CDR3 is TGCGCCAGCAGAAGGGGGTATTGGGATACGCAGTATTTT.

The chain couples TRBV15 to TRBJ1-2, with 7 bases lining up with TRBD1. CDR3 length: 13 residues. The V gene end was trimmed by 5 bases and the J gene end by 2 bases; junction bases not matched to a gene: 2. Germline CDR1 is LNHNV and CDR2 is YYDKDF (reference sequence). The chain's CDR3 is CATSGGQNYGYTF. The CDR3 DNA reads TGTGCCACCAGCGGGGGACAGAACTATGGCTACACCTTC.

The chain is built from TRBV7-9 and TRBJ2-1; D possibly corresponds to TRBD2 (5 bases). V lost 5 bases and J 12 bases, leaving 17 bases between the germline ends. Germline assignment: CDR1 SEHNR and CDR2 FQNEAQ (reference sequence). The CDR3 is 13 residues long. This chain's CDR3 is CASSRPGMGAQFF. The CDR3 DNA is TGTGCCAGCAGCCGCCCCGGGATGGGCGCGCAGTTCTTC. The entire variable domain, with the rest obtained from reference TRBV7-9 and TRBJ2-1, is as follows: DTGVSQNPRHKITKRGQNVTFRCDPISEHNRLYWYRQTLGQGPEFLTYFQNEAQLEKSRLLSDRFSAERPKGSFSTLEIQRTEQGDSAMYLCASSRPGMGAQFFGPGTRLTVL.

The genes are TRBV5-1 and TRBJ1-1; TRBD1 matches at 8 bases. V was pared by 4 bases and J by 0 bases, with 2 bases of the junction left unmatched. The CDR3 length is 14 residues. In germline, CDR1 is SGHRS, CDR2 YFSETQ. CDR3 amino acids: CASSTDRVNTEAFF. In DNA form, the CDR3 reads TGCGCCAGCAGCACGGACAGGGTGAACACTGAAGCTTTCTTT.

The rearrangement uses TRBV6-1 and TRBJ2-7; TRBD2 aligns across 9 bases. Germline V CDR1 and CDR2: MNHNS, SASEGT. This CDR3 is built from 15 residues. The V gene end was trimmed by 7 bases and the J gene end by 5 bases; junction bases not matched to a gene: 12. The CDR3 protein is CASIRPGTSLDEQYF. The CDR3 bases are TGTGCCAGCATCAGGCCCGGGACTAGCCTAGACGAGCAGTACTTC.

The rearrangement links TRBV4-2 to TRBJ2-1; D ambiguous. Germline-derived CDR1 and CDR2 are LGHNA and YNFKEQ. Trimming cost V 0 bases and J 7 bases, with 10 bases left between them. The CDR3 covers 14 residues. In DNA, the CDR3 is TGTGCCAGCAGCCAAGATGGAGAGCCAAATGAGCAGTTCTTC. Residues: CASSQDGEPNEQFF.

The J gene is TRBJ2-4, the V gene TRBV6-5, with a possible D match to TRBD2 (5 bases). Trimming took 6 bases from V and 2 from J, leaving 14 bases between them. The CDR3 covers 15 residues. Germline V CDR1 and CDR2: MNHEY, SVGAGI. CDR3 in amino acids: CASRPAGAPKNIQYF. The CDR3 nucleotides are TGTGCCAGCAGGCCTGCGGGTGCCCCCAAAAACATTCAGTACTTC.

This clone came up once. This chain connects TRBV29-1 to TRBJ1-1; 9 nucleotides match TRBD1. V dropped 7 bases and J dropped 5; count of bases not matched to a gene: 8. The CDR3 loop spans 13 amino acids. Germline loops: CDR1 SQVTM, CDR2 ANQGSEA. CDR3 sequence (DNA): TGCAGCGCCGGAGACAGGGGGGGAACTGAAGCTTTCTTT. Protein: CSAGDRGGTEAFF.